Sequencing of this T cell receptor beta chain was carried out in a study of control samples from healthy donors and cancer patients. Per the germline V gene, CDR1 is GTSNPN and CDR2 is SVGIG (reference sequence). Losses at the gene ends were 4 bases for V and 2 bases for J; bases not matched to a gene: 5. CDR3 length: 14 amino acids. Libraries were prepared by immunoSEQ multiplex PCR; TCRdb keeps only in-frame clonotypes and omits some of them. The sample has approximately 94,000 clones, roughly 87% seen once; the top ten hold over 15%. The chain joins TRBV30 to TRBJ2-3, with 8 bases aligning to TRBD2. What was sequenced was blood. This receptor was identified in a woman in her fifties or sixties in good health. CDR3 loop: CAWTTSGHTDTQYF. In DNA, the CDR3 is TGTGCCTGGACTACTAGCGGACACACAGATACGCAGTATTTT.